This T cell receptor (beta chain) came from a study of CD8+ T cells in alopecia areata. Study results and limitations: Normal scalp had lower clonality than lesional scalp, with alopecia totalis/universalis lesions showing this most strongly. Administration of tofacitinib significantly diminished scalp clonality and expanded CD8+ clones within the top 100.

Concerning this clone: What it binds is not known.

As for treatment: oral pan-JAK inhibitor, 5-10 mg twice daily. TCR sequencing used cDNA made by reverse transcription of extracted RNA. The table came from immunoSEQ multiplex PCR; TCRdb's copy has only in-frame clones and leaves some out. This table has 150,000 to 200,000 clones, under 80% appearing once. The TCR comes from a human donor with alopecia areata. Here the sequenced sample was CD4+ T cells sorted from blood, taken around week 49, from a patient treated with tofacitinib.

This chain's CDR3 is CASSGESYDIQYF. The CDR3 DNA follows: TGTGCCAGCAGTGGGGAGTCCTACGACATTCAGTACTTC. The rearrangement uses TRBV5-6 and TRBJ2-4; D might be TRBD2 (5 bases). Per germline, CDR1 SGHDT and CDR2 YYEEEE. This CDR3 spans 13 amino acids. V was clipped by 5 bases and J by 8 bases, with 14 bases between them.